This T cell receptor beta chain was obtained from a study of control samples from healthy donors and cancer patients. Libraries were prepared by immunoSEQ multiplex PCR; TCRdb keeps only in-frame clonotypes and omits some of them. The repertoire includes around 80,000 clones, about 88% of them detected once, and more than 5% sits in the top ten. Sequencing input: blood. The TCR originated in a woman between 50 and 59 years old in good health.

The CDR3 spells CASSPGTGLGYTF. In DNA form, the CDR3 reads TGTGCCAGCTCACCGGGGACAGGTTTAGGCTACACCTTC. The V call is TRBV18, the J call TRBJ1-2; 8 bases are a match to TRBD1. CDR1 and CDR2 from the germline V gene are KGHSH and LQKENI. The ends lost 3 bases at V and 8 bases at J; junction bases unmatched: 5. This CDR3 is built from 13 residues.